The 2 T cell receptor beta chains in this list originate from one sample, sequenced in a study of sequential checkpoint blockade in melanoma. Produced via immunoSEQ multiplex PCR; TCRdb's table is partial and in-frame only. The sample holds about 6,100 clones, over 40% seen once. Treatment noted: randomized to nivolumab then ipilimumab (arm A) or the reverse (arm B). Material: CD8+ T cells sorted from blood (inferred from file names), obtained from a patient given nivolumab and ipilimumab in sequence. These receptors were collected from a human patient with melanoma. Some clones in this sample may be carry-over from other donors' samples.

Concerning this clone: An end of the junction differs from the germline gene, which may be a read error. The V call is TRBV29-1, the J call TRBJ2-7; no clear D gene. This CDR3 has 12 residues. CDR1 SQVTM and CDR2 ANQGSEA come from the germline V gene. The CDR3 DNA sequence: TGCAGCGCTGAAGATGGGCTGTACGAGCAGTACTTC. As protein: CSAEDGLYEQYF.

Within the sample, this clone is medium-sized. CDR3 coding DNA: TGTGCCAGCAGCCAAGATCGGTCAGGGGGGAACACTGAAGCTTTCTTT. It codes for CASSQDRSGGNTEAFF. V usage is TRBV4-2 and J usage is TRBJ1-1, with 7 bases aligning to TRBD1. The CDR3 contains 16 residues. V gave up 0 bases and J gave up 1 base; unmatched junction bases: 5. Germline V gene data show CDR1 as LGHNA and CDR2 as YNFKEQ.